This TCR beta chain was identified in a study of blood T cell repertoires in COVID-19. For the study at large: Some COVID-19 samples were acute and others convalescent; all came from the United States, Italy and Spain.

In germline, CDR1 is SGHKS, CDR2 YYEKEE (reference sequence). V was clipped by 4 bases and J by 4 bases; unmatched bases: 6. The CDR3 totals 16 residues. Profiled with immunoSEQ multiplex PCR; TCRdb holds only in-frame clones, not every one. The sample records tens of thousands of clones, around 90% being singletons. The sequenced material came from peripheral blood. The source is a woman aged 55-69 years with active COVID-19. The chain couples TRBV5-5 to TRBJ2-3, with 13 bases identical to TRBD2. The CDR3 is CASSPTSGRSADTQYF. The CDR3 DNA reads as TGTGCCAGCAGCCCGACTAGCGGGAGGTCCGCAGATACGCAGTATTTT.